These 21 T cell receptor beta chains were all obtained from the same sample, sequenced in a study of T cell responses to AZD1222 COVID-19 vaccine. Libraries were prepared by immunoSEQ multiplex PCR; TCRdb keeps only in-frame clonotypes and omits some of them. The sample consists of approximately 90,000 clones, approximately 94% of them appearing once. The starting material was peripheral blood, obtained on day 0 of AZD1222 vaccination. These receptor sequences come from an adult in good health.

V usage is TRBV19 and J usage is TRBJ2-7; D possibly corresponds to TRBD2 (5 bases). The V end lost 5 bases, the J end lost 4 bases, and 15 bases lay between the germline ends. The germline V gene encodes CDR1 LNHDA and CDR2 SQIVND (reference sequence). CDR3 size: 14 residues. CDR3 in DNA: TGTGCCAGTAGTCCTAGACGGACTGGGTACGAGCAGTACTTC. Translating it yields CASSPRRTGYEQYF.

The CDR3 nucleotides are TGTGCCAGCACTACGGGAGGGGCATTTGAAAAACTGTTTTTT. It yields the protein CASTTGGAFEKLFF. The chain couples TRBV6-5 to TRBJ1-4; D perhaps matches TRBD1 (5 bases). With 7 bases removed from V and 7 bases from J, the gap between germline ends came to 16 bases. CDR3 size: 14 residues. Germline V lookup: CDR1 MNHEY, CDR2 SVGAGI.

V is TRBV15 and J is TRBJ1-6, with D unclear. CDR3 length: 14 residues. With 8 bases removed from V and 1 base from J, the gap between germline ends came to 9 bases. Germline loops: CDR1 LNHNV, CDR2 YYDKDF (reference sequence). DNA for the CDR3: TGTGCCACCCGGCGGGTTTCCTATAATTCACCCCTCCACTTT. This encodes CATRRVSYNSPLHF.

The V gene is TRBV6-5, the J gene TRBJ1-4; the match to TRBD1 covers 8 bases. The CDR3 length is 14 residues. V trimming: 4 bases; J trimming: 6 bases; junction bases outside the gene matches: 4. Germline CDR1 and CDR2: MNHEY and SVGAGI. The CDR3 DNA sequence: TGTGCCAGCAGTTCCCAGGGGGCCCATGAAAAACTGTTTTTT. This sequence encodes CASSSQGAHEKLFF.

The chain links TRBV5-1 to TRBJ2-2, with 7 bases matching TRBD2. Germline loops: CDR1 SGHRS, CDR2 YFSETQ. The CDR3 has 15 residues. Trimming at V came to 3 bases and at J to 4 bases, leaving 6 bases not matched to a gene. For the CDR3, the DNA is TGCGCCAGCAGCTGGGGGGGTGCCAGCACCGGGGAGCTGTTTTTT. Its translation is CASSWGGASTGELFF.

This chain uses TRBV5-1 with TRBJ2-5; tentative D call: TRBD1 (5 bases). This CDR3 spans 14 amino acids. Between the trimmed V and J ends, which lost 2 bases and 2 bases, there was a span of 10 bases. Germline V CDR1 and CDR2: SGHRS, YFSETQ. CDR3 loop: CASSLDAGQETQYF. The DNA for the CDR3 is TGCGCCAGCAGCTTAGACGCAGGGCAAGAGACCCAGTACTTC.

The chain uses TRBV19 and TRBJ1-6; possibly TRBD1 for D (6 bases). V lost 3 bases and J lost 10, with 19 bases in between. From germline, CDR1 is LNHDA and CDR2 SQIVND (reference sequence). This CDR3 spans 16 amino acids. The CDR3, as DNA: TGTGCCAGTAGTATTAGCGGTGGGACCGGGGGCTCACCCCTCCACTTT. This translates into CASSISGGTGGSPLHF.

The chain uses TRBV9 and TRBJ1-4; D remains ambiguous. This CDR3 is 15 amino acids long. CDR1 is SGDLS, CDR2 YYNGEE, per germline. V dropped 4 bases and J dropped 0 bases, with 10 bases sitting between them. The CDR3 DNA reads as TGTGCCAGCAGCCCGAGGGTCTCAACTAATGAAAAACTGTTTTTT. This gives the protein CASSPRVSTNEKLFF. Filled out from reference TRBV9 and TRBJ1-4, the complete variable domain reads DSGVTQTPKHLITATGQRVTLRCSPRSGDLSVYWYQQSLDQGLQFLIQYYNGEERAKGNILERFSAQQFPDLHSELNLSSLELGDSALYFCASSPRVSTNEKLFFGSGTQLSVL.

The V call is TRBV5-4, the J call TRBJ2-7; 7 bases align to TRBD2. The trim removed 5 bases at V and 0 bases at J, leaving 8 bases unmatched. This CDR3 has 15 residues. CDR1 SGHNT and CDR2 YYREEE come from the germline V gene (reference sequence). The CDR3 nucleotides are TGTGCCAGCAGTTCGGGAGGTAAAAACTCCTACGAGCAGTACTTC. This codes for CASSSGGKNSYEQYF.

V and J are TRBV19 and TRBJ1-1, with TRBD1 matching 7 bases. CDR3 length: 12 residues. Germline CDR1 reads LNHDA; CDR2 reads SQIVND (reference sequence). Germline trimming cut 7 bases from V and 5 bases from J; bases unmatched to any gene: 4. As DNA, the CDR3 is TGTGCCAGTAACAGGGGTACAACTGAAGCTTTCTTT. Translation: CASNRGTTEAFF.

The genes are TRBV3-1 (or the pseudogene TRBV3-2) and TRBJ1-5; D remains unclear. Germline CDR1 reads LGHDT; CDR2 reads YNNKEL (reference sequence). Trimming shortened V by 0 bases and J by 4 bases, and 10 bases separated the two germline ends. CDR3 size: 15 residues. The CDR3 bases are TGTGCCAGCAGCCAAGATCTGCAGAGTAATCAGCCCCAGCATTTT. This sequence encodes CASSQDLQSNQPQHF.

The genes are TRBV5-1 and TRBJ2-7; D gene uncertain. With 0 bases removed from V and 1 base from J, the gap between germline ends came to 11 bases. From germline, CDR1 is SGHRS and CDR2 YFSETQ. This CDR3 comprises 15 residues. In nucleotides, the CDR3 is TGCGCCAGCAGCTTGGACGTGGGTCTGTCCTACGAGCAGTACTTC. Translating gives CASSLDVGLSYEQYF.

The chain employs TRBV30 and TRBJ2-7; no clear D. The germline gives CDR1 GTSNPN, CDR2 SVGIG (reference sequence). The germline V and J ends were trimmed by 5 bases and 3 bases, with 11 bases remaining between them. This CDR3 comprises 12 residues. The CDR3 loop reads CAWSSMGYEQYF. The CDR3 nucleotides are TGTGCCTGGTCTAGTATGGGCTACGAGCAGTACTTC. Looking up the rest from reference TRBV30 and TRBJ2-7 gives the full variable domain: SQTIHQWPATLVQPVGSPLSLECTVEGTSNPNLYWYRQAAGRGLQLLFYSVGIGQISSEVPQNLSASRPQDRQFILSSKKLLLSDSGFYLCAWSSMGYEQYFGPGTRLTVT.

The chain is built from TRBV4-1 and TRBJ2-7; tentative D call: TRBD2 (6 bases). Germline CDR1 reads MGHRA; CDR2 reads YSYEKL. Trimming left V 1 base short and J 2 bases short, with 15 bases between. The CDR3 totals 16 residues. The CDR3 bases are TGCGCCAGCAGCCAAGTCGGGGGACGGAGTACCTACGAGCAGTACTTC. Translating gives CASSQVGGRSTYEQYF.

The chain is built from TRBV3-1 (or the pseudogene TRBV3-2) and TRBJ1-6; weak D call: TRBD1 (6 bases). Trimming shortened V by 3 bases and J by 12 bases, and 27 bases separated the two germline ends. The CDR3 totals 18 residues. Looked up from germline, CDR1 is LGHDT and CDR2 is YNNKEL (reference sequence). The DNA for the CDR3 is TGTGCCAGCAGCCAGGAAAGACTCCGGGACACGGAAGGTAAACCCCTCCACTTT. Translation gives CASSQERLRDTEGKPLHF.

This CDR3 reads CASSPGFWQAGNQPQHF. The DNA for the CDR3 is TGTGCCAGCAGCCCCGGTTTTTGGCAGGCAGGTAATCAGCCCCAGCATTTT. This chain joins TRBV7-9 and TRBJ1-5; D is unclear. The length of the CDR3 is 17 residues. The V end lost 5 bases, the J end lost 4 bases, and 21 bases lay between the germline ends. From germline, CDR1 is SEHNR and CDR2 FQNEAQ (reference sequence). The full variable domain, with the rest looked up from reference TRBV7-9 and TRBJ1-5, is DTGVSQNPRHKITKRGQNVTFRCDPISEHNRLYWYRQTLGQGPEFLTYFQNEAQLEKSRLLSDRFSAERPKGSFSTLEIQRTEQGDSAMYLCASSPGFWQAGNQPQHFGDGTRLSIL.

V is TRBV5-1 and J is TRBJ2-7; D is unclear. Germline V gene sequence: CDR1 SGHRS, CDR2 YFSETQ. Trimming took 0 bases from V and 7 from J, leaving 17 bases between them. CDR3 size: 15 residues. CDR3 in DNA: TGCGCCAGCAGCTTGGAGGCAGGAAAAGGACGTGAGCAGTACTTC. This translates into CASSLEAGKGREQYF.

The rearrangement uses TRBV5-6 and TRBJ2-7, with a possible D match to TRBD2 (5 bases). CDR3 length: 15 amino acids. Trimming cost V 0 bases and J 5 bases, with 15 bases left between them. The germline V gene has CDR1 SGHDT and CDR2 YYEEEE. CDR3 amino acids: CASSLVPGRTDEQYF. CDR3 in DNA: TGTGCCAGCAGCTTGGTTCCCGGACGGACTGACGAGCAGTACTTC.

In its sample, this clone was seen once. The chain has TRBV4-1 and TRBJ1-4, with D unclear. Trimming pared 1 base from V and 8 bases from J, leaving 5 bases between. There are 12 residues in the CDR3. Germline V gene data show CDR1 as MGHRA and CDR2 as YSYEKL. The CDR3 DNA follows: TGCGCCAGCAGCCAAGTCAAGGAAAAACTGTTTTTT. Encoded protein: CASSQVKEKLFF.

This clone occurred once. The chain carries TRBV9 and TRBJ2-7; D is unresolved. The CDR3 is 12 residues long. Trimming removed 2 bases from V and 6 bases from J, with 9 bases in between. Germline CDR1 reads SGDLS; CDR2 reads YYNGEE. For the CDR3, the DNA is TGTGCCAGCAGCGTGAAGGTCGGCGAGCAGTACTTC. It yields the protein CASSVKVGEQYF.

The J gene is TRBJ1-1, the V gene TRBV6-5, with D uncertain. Looked up from germline, CDR1 is MNHEY and CDR2 is SVGAGI. CDR3 length: 14 amino acids. The ends were cut back, 0 bases at V and 3 bases at J, with 8 bases in the middle. This CDR3 is CASSYSQEYTEAFF. The CDR3 DNA reads as TGTGCCAGCAGTTACTCCCAAGAATACACTGAAGCTTTCTTT.